This T cell receptor (beta chain) was profiled in a study of blood T cells in healthy people across ages. Study-wide results and caveats: Relative to aged donors, long-lived donors carried more naive CD4+ cells and displayed higher diversity.

The CDR3 sequence is 17 residues long. The V gene lost 5 bases and the J gene lost 1 base, with 20 bases spanning the gap. From germline, CDR1 is LNHDA and CDR2 SQIVND (reference sequence). This clonotype was detected a few times. The antigen is unknown. Each donor was a healthy Caucasian individual from Russia, aged roughly 6 to 95. Combining a sample-barcoded 5' primer with a J-beta primer mix, a second PCR ran for roughly 7 to 11 cycles. TCRdb reprocessed the 5' RACE reads via MiXCR and lists one record per CDR3 protein. The repertoire includes approximately 780,000 distinct CDR3 sequences, about a quarter of them detected once, and over 2.5% sits in the top ten. The sample was also reused in another study, on T cells of mothers and their children. This second study notes: Samples came from a few healthy Caucasian mothers and their six children. Related mother-child pairs showed slightly, non-significantly higher overlap than unrelated pairs.

The receptor's source is a boy younger than 18 in good health. Sequenced input: blood. The V gene is TRBV19, the J gene TRBJ2-5; TRBD1 or TRBD2 may be the D gene (6 bases each). In nucleotides, the CDR3 is TGTGCCAGTAGTGCCCTTTTTGGAGGGGGACTCCAAGAGACCCAGTACTTC. Protein: CASSALFGGGLQETQYF.